This T cell receptor beta chain was obtained from a study of blood T cells in healthy people across ages. Whenever a sample was processed, at least 7 million PBMCs were isolated. Combining a sample-barcoded 5' primer with a J-beta primer mix, a second PCR ran for 7 to 11 cycles. Using its own MiXCR run on the 5' RACE reads, TCRdb lists one record per CDR3 protein. The top ten clones hold roughly 23% of a sample with 1.8 million or so distinct CDR3 sequences, 39% of them seen once. This CDR3 has 15 amino acids. CDR1 is SGHTA and CDR2 is FQGNSA in the germline V gene. V lost 5 bases and J lost 2, with 13 bases in between.

The rearrangement joins TRBV7-2 to TRBJ2-1; D is unresolved. Sequencing input: blood. The receptor comes from a human donor in good health. The chain's CDR3 is CASSPSTSPYNEQFF. The CDR3 bases are TGTGCCAGCAGCCCCTCCACGAGCCCCTACAATGAGCAGTTCTTC. The full variable domain, its missing parts supplied by reference TRBV7-2 and TRBJ2-1, is GAGVSQSPSNKVTEKGKDVELRCDPISGHTALYWYRQSLGQGLEFLIYFQGNSAPDKSGLPSDRFSAERTGGSVSTLTIQRTQQEDSAVYLCASSPSTSPYNEQFFGPGTRLTVL.